The clone carrying this TCR beta chain was picked up one time. There are 16 residues in the CDR3. J gave up 3 bases and V 1 base, and 6 bases lay outside the gene matches. Germline V gene sequence: CDR1 LGHNA, CDR2 YSLEER. This sample was included in a study of blood T cell repertoires in COVID-19. Overall study: The origin of the acute and convalescent COVID-19 samples was the United States, Italy and Spain. The cDNA or gDNA used as material had been derived from T cells, B-cell-depleted T cells, or PBMCs.

In the authors' workflow: Reference gene primer amplification yielded estimated nucleated cell counts. Here immunoSEQ multiplex PCR was the method, and the copy in TCRdb shows in-frame clones only, minus some. Clone size and the V and J calls come from that table; the DNA yielded D and trimming. The sample includes about 140,000 clones, 75% to 90% of them seen just once. This clonotype was obtained from a man aged 65-85 years who had recovered from COVID-19. Sequencing was done on a sample of peripheral blood. This rearrangement joins TRBV4-3 to TRBJ2-4; 7 bases line up with TRBD2. CDR3 residues: CASSQGAGEGKNIQYF. The CDR3 bases are TGCGCCAGCAGCCAAGGTGCGGGAGAGGGCAAAAACATTCAGTACTTC.